One sample yielded the 10 T cell receptor beta chains listed below, sequenced in a study of shared clonotypes between healthy human individuals. The protocol was immunoSEQ multiplex PCR, while the TCRdb copy is restricted to in-frame clones and leaves out a portion. Among about 500,000 clones listed, roughly three quarters were seen once. The sample was PBMCs. These TCRs come from a woman aged 40 to 49 in good health. Some clones in this sample may be carry-over from other donors' samples.

This sequence joins TRBV10-3 and TRBJ1-5; 9 bases map to TRBD1. The CDR3 spans 15 residues. CDR1 and CDR2 from the germline V gene are ENHRY and SYGVKD. The ends lost 4 bases at V and 6 bases at J; junction bases unmatched: 7. In DNA, the CDR3 is TGTGCCATCAGTGCCGGGACAGGGAGGGGTCAGCCCCAGCATTTT. Protein: CAISAGTGRGQPQHF.

Note on this clone: This is likely a read error, given that the CDR3 carries no conserved phenylalanine or tryptophan at its end. DNA for the CDR3: TGTGCCACCAGCAGGGCGCCGAACACTGAAGCTTTCCTT. Translation gives CATSRAPNTEAFL. V usage is TRBV15 and J usage is TRBJ1-1; no reliable D call. Germline values: CDR1 LNHNV, CDR2 YYDKDF (reference sequence). Deletions cut 3 bases from V and 1 base from J, with 6 bases between. The CDR3 sequence is 13 residues long.

Of note for this clone: This sequence may be a read error, since a much larger clone differs from it by one base. The chain joins TRBV5-6 to TRBJ2-7, with TRBD1 matching over 7 bases. The CDR3 totals 13 residues. In germline, CDR1 is SGHDT, CDR2 YYEEEE. The CDR3 sequence: CACSSTGRYEQYF. The CDR3 bases are TGTGCCTGCAGCTCGACAGGGCGCTACGAGCAGTACTTC.

Comment on this clone: The sample contains more than one DNA sequence encoding this CDR3. The chain couples TRBV2 to TRBJ1-5; D not certain. V was clipped by 4 bases and J by 7 bases, with 5 bases between them. This CDR3 is 11 amino acids long. Germline values: CDR1 SNHLY, CDR2 FYNNEI. CDR3 sequence: CASSVGQPQHF. The CDR3 DNA is TGTGCCAGCAGTGTCGGACAGCCCCAGCATTTT.

As regards this clone: This sequence is one base from a far larger clone and is likely a read error. At the DNA level, this CDR3 is encoded by other sequences in the same sample as well. J is TRBJ2-7 and V is TRBV4-1; the match to TRBD1 covers 9 bases. The J segment lost 7 bases and the V segment lost 4 bases, leaving 11 bases of the junction unmatched. Germline loops: CDR1 MGHRA, CDR2 YSYEKL. This CDR3 is built from 15 residues. CDR3 nucleotide sequence: TGCGCCAGCAGCCGGTTAGGGGACAGGGCTTATGAGCAGTACTTC. Encoded protein: CASSRLGDRAYEQYF.

Comment on this clone: A read error may account for a junction end that differs from germline. The chain combines TRBV6-1 with TRBJ2-5, with TRBD1 matching 8 bases. Germline CDR1 MNHNS, CDR2 SASEGT. The length of the CDR3 is 15 residues. The CDR3: CASSEGARGQEAQYF. Here the CDR3 DNA reads TGTGCCAGCAGTGAGGGCGCCAGGGGGCAAGAGGCCCAGTACTTC.

V gene TRBV18 combines with J gene TRBJ1-1; D not certain. Trimming took 3 bases from V and 0 from J, leaving 11 bases between them. CDR3 size: 15 residues. CDR1 KGHSH and CDR2 LQKENI come from the germline V gene. DNA for the CDR3: TGTGCCAGCTCACCCCAGAGGCACTTGAACACTGAAGCTTTCTTT. It is translated as CASSPQRHLNTEAFF. The full variable domain, with the rest looked up from reference TRBV18 and TRBJ1-1, is NAGVMQNPRHLVRRRGQEARLRCSPMKGHSHVYWYRQLPEEGLKFMVYLQKENIIDESGMPKERFSAEFPKEGPSILRIQQVVRGDSAAYFCASSPQRHLNTEAFFGQGTRLTVV.

The table lists this clone with a few counts. The gene calls are TRBV11-2 and TRBJ2-7; a weak D match, TRBD1 (5 bases). CDR1 and CDR2 (germline): SGHAT, FQNNGV. The V gene lost 5 bases and the J gene lost 5 bases, with 13 bases spanning the gap. The CDR3 has 13 amino acids. The CDR3 here is CASSRQPDHEQYF. The DNA for the CDR3 is TGTGCCAGCAGCCGACAGCCAGACCACGAGCAGTACTTC.

This rearrangement joins TRBV7-9 to TRBJ1-4; D unresolved. Trimming took 1 base from V and 7 from J, leaving 10 bases between them. The CDR3 extends over 14 amino acids. CDR1 is SEHNR and CDR2 is FQNEAQ in the germline V gene (reference sequence). CDR3 sequence: CASSLERGTEKLFF. Written as DNA, the CDR3 is TGTGCCAGCAGCTTAGAAAGAGGAACTGAAAAACTGTTTTTT.

To note about this clone: Just one base apart from a much larger clone, this may be a read error. This chain connects TRBV25-1 to TRBJ2-3; D is unclear. Germline CDR1 is MGHDK and CDR2 is SYGVNS. The CDR3 is 14 amino acids. The CDR3 loop is CASGESFSTDTQYF. The CDR3 bases are TGTGCCAGCGGTGAATCGTTTAGCACAGATACGCAGTATTTT.